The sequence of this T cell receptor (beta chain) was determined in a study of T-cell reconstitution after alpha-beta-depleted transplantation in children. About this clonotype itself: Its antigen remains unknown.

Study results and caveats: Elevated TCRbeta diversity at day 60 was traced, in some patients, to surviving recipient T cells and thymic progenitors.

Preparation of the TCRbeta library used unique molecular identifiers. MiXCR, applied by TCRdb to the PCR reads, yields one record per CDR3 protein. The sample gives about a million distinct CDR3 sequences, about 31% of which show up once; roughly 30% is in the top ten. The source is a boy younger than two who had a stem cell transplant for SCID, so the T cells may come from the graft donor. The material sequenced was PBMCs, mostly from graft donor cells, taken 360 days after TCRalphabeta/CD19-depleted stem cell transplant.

The DNA of the CDR3 is TGCGCCAGCAGCGCCAGAAAACCAGGGAGGGATGAAAAACTGTTTTTT. Residues: CASSARKPGRDEKLFF. The rearrangement links TRBV5-1 to TRBJ1-4; possible D gene TRBD1, 5 bases. This CDR3 comprises 16 residues. Trimming shortened V by 4 bases and J by 6 bases, and 19 bases separated the two germline ends. The germline gives CDR1 SGHRS, CDR2 YFSETQ.